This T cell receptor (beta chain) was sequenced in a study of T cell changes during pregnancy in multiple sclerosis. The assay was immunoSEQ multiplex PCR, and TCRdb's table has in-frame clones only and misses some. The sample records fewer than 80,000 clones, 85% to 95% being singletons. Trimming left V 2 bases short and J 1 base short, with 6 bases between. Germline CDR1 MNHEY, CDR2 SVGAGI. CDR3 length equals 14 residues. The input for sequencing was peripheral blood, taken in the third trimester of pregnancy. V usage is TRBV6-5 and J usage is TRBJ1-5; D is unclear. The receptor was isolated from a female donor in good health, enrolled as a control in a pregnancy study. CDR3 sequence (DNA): TGTGCCAGCAGTTACGGGAGGAGCAATCAGCCCCAGCATTTT. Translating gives CASSYGRSNQPQHF.